This section outlines one TCR beta chain sequence together with its context. Its cognate antigen has yet to be identified. Per-nucleotide qualities are absent, and no much larger clonotype sits a single base away. The sample originates from a study of T cell changes during pregnancy in multiple sclerosis (dated by TCRdb to the late 2010s). Study-wide context: Changes in the T cell repertoire over the course of pregnancy were examined in this study in women with multiple sclerosis.

The CDR3 goes from the cysteine to the phenylalanine over 16 residues. Only the CDR3 portion is preserved as DNA: 48 bases, with reading frame beginning at the first base. V is trimmed back by 3 bases and J by 3 bases, and the junction contains 8 bases that no gene match accounts for. CDR1 KGHSH and CDR2 LQKENI are derived from the germline V gene. The protocol used for the library was the immunoSEQ multiplex PCR assay. TCRdb's version of the immuneACCESS table is confined to in-frame rearrangements and falls short of the full clone set. An unresolved V gene accounts for under half of the shortfall where checked; the remainder is of unknown origin. For this sample the table gives tens of thousands of clones, of which around four fifths were detected only once. 0.55% to 0.75% of the sample comes from the top ten.

The receptor's source is a female donor with multiple sclerosis, enrolled in a pregnancy study. The source was CD4+ T cells from peripheral blood mononuclear cells, collected before pregnancy. The receptor chain draws on TRBV18 and TRBJ1-5, with 7 bases in between that match TRBD1. The nucleotide sequence is TGTGCCAGCTCACCCCGACAGGGTACTATCAATCAGCCCCAGCATTTT. This gives the protein CASSPRQGTINQPQHF.